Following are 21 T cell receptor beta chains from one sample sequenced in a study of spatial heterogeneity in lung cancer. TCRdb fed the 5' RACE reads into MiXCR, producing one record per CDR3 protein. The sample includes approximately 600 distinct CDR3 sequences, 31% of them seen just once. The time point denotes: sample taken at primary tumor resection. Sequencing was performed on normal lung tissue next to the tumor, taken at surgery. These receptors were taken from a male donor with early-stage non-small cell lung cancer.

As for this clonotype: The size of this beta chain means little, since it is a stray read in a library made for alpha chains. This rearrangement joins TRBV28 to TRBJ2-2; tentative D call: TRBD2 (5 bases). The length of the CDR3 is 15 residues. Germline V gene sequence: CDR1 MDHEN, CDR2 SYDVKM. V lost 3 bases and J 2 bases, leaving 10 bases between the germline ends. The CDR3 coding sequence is TGTGCCAGCAGTTTGAGGACTTTTAACACCGGGGAGCTGTTTTTT. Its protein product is CASSLRTFNTGELFF.

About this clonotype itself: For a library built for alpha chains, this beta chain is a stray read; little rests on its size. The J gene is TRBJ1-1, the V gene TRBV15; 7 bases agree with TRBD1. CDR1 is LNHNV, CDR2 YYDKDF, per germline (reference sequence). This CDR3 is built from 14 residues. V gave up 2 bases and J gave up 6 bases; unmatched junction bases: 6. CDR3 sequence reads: CATSRRQGTAEAFF. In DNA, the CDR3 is TGTGCCACCAGCAGACGACAGGGAACGGCTGAAGCTTTCTTT. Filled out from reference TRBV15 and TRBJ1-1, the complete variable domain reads DAMVIQNPRYQVTQFGKPVTLSCSQTLNHNVMYWYQQKSSQAPKLLFHYYDKDFNNEADTPDNFQSRRPNTSFCFLDIRSPGLGDTAMYLCATSRRQGTAEAFFGQGTRLTVV.

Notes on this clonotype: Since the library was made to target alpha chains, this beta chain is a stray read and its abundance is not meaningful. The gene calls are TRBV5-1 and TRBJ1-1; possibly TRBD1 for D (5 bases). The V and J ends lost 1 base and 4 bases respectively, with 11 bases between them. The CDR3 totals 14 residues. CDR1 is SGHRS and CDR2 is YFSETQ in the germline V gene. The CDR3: CASSLNSGSTEAFF. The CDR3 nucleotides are TGCGCCAGCAGCTTGAACTCAGGGAGCACTGAAGCTTTCTTT.

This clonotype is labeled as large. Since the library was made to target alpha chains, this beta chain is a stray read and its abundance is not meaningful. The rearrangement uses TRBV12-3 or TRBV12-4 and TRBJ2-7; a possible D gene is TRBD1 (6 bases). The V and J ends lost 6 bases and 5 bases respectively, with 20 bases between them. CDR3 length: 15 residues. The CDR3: CASSLVGRGTHEQYF. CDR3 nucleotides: TGTGCCAGCAGCCTCGTGGGCAGGGGAACCCACGAGCAGTACTTC.

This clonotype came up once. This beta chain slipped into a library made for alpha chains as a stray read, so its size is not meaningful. The CDR3 loop is CASSFKAGQVADTQYF. CDR3 bases: TGTGCCAGCAGCTTTAAAGCGGGGCAGGTCGCAGATACGCAGTATTTT. The genes are TRBV5-4 and TRBJ2-3; 7 positions match TRBD2. This CDR3 comprises 16 residues. The V gene end was trimmed by 2 bases and the J gene end by 4 bases; junction bases not matched to a gene: 10. The germline V gene has CDR1 SGHNT and CDR2 YYREEE (reference sequence).

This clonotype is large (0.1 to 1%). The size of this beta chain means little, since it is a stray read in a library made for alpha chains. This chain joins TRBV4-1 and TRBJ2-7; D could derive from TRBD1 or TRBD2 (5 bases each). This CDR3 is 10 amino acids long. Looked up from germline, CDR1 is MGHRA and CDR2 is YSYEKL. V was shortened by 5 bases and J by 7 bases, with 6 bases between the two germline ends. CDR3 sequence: CASSGTEQYF. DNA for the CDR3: TGCGCCAGCAGCGGGACGGAGCAGTACTTC.

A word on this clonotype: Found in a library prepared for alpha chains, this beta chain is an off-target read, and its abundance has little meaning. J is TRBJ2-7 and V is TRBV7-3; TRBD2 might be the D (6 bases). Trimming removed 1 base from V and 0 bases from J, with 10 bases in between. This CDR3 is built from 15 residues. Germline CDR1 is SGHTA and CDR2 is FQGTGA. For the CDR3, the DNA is TGTGCCAGCAGCTTAAGGGCGGGGAGCTCCTACGAGCAGTACTTC. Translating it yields CASSLRAGSSYEQYF.

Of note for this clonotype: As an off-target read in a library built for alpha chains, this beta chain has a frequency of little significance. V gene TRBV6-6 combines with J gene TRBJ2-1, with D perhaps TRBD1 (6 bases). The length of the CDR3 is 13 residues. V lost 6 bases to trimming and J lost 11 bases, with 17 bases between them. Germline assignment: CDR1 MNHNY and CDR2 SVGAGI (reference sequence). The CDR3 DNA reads TGTGCCAGCAGCCCGGACAGTCCGTCTAAGCAGTTCTTC. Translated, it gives CASSPDSPSKQFF.

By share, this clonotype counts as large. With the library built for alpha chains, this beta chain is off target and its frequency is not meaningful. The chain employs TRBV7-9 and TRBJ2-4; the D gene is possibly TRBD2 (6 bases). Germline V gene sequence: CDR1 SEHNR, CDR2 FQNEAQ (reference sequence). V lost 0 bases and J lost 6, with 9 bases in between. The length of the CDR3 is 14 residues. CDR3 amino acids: CASSLAVGLNIQYF. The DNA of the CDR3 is TGTGCCAGCAGCTTAGCGGTGGGACTAAACATTCAGTACTTC. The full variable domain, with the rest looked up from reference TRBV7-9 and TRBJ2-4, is DTGVSQNPRHKITKRGQNVTFRCDPISEHNRLYWYRQTLGQGPEFLTYFQNEAQLEKSRLLSDRFSAERPKGSFSTLEIQRTEQGDSAMYLCASSLAVGLNIQYFGAGTRLSVL.

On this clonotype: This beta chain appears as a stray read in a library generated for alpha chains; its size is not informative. This CDR3 is CSASGGATASEKLFF. The CDR3 nucleotides are TGCAGTGCTAGCGGGGGGGCCACGGCTAGTGAAAAACTGTTTTTT. The rearrangement uses TRBV20-1 and TRBJ1-4, with D possibly TRBD1 on 6 matching bases. Germline V gene data show CDR1 as DFQATT and CDR2 as SNEGSKA (reference sequence). Trimming shortened V by 3 bases and J by 7 bases, and 18 bases separated the two germline ends. The CDR3 is 15 residues long.

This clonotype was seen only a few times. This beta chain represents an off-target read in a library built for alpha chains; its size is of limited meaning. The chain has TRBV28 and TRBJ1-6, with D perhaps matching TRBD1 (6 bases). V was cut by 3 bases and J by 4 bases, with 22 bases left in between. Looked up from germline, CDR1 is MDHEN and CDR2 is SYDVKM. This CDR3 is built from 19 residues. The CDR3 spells CASSLRSSSGTPYNSPLHF. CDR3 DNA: TGTGCCAGCAGTTTGCGGTCTTCGTCCGGGACACCTTATAATTCACCCCTCCACTTT.

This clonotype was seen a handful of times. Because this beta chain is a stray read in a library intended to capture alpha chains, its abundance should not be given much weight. The CDR3 DNA sequence: TGTGCCAGCAGCCAAGTTTGGGGACGTAATTCACCCCTCCACTTT. Translating gives CASSQVWGRNSPLHF. The J gene is TRBJ1-6, the V gene TRBV4-2, with D perhaps TRBD1 (5 bases). The ends were cut back, 1 base at V and 6 bases at J, with 10 bases in the middle. Per germline, CDR1 LGHNA and CDR2 YNFKEQ. The CDR3 runs to 15 residues.

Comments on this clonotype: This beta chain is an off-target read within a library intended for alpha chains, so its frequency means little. The CDR3 region is CASSFVRAETGELFF. CDR3 DNA: TGTGCCAGCAGTTTCGTCAGGGCAGAAACCGGGGAGCTGTTTTTT. This chain connects TRBV2 to TRBJ2-2; a possible D gene is TRBD1 (5 bases). CDR1 is SNHLY and CDR2 is FYNNEI in the germline V gene. The CDR3 loop spans 15 amino acids. Trimming removed 5 bases from V and 5 bases from J, with 15 bases in between.

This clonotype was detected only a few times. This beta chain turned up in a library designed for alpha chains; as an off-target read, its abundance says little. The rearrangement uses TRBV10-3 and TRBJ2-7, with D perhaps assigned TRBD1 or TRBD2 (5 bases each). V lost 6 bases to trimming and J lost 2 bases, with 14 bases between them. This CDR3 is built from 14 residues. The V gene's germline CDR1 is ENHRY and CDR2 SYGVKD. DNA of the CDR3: TGTGCCATCAGAAGGCAGGGACCTACCTACGAGCAGTACTTC. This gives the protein CAIRRQGPTYEQYF.

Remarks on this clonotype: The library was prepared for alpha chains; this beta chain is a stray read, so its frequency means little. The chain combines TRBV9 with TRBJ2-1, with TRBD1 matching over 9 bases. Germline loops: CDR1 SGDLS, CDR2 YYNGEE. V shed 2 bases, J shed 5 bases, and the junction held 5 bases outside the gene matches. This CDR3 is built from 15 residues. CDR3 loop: CASSVGTGLNNEQFF. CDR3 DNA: TGTGCCAGCAGCGTCGGGACAGGGTTAAACAATGAGCAGTTCTTC.

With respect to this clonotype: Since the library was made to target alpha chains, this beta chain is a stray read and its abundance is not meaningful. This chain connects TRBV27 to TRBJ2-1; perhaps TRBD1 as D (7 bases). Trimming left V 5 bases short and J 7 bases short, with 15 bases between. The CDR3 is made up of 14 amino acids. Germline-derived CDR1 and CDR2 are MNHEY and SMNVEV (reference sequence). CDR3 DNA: TGTGCCAGCAGTCAGCAGGGGGGTAGAAATGAGCAGTTCTTC. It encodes CASSQQGGRNEQFF.

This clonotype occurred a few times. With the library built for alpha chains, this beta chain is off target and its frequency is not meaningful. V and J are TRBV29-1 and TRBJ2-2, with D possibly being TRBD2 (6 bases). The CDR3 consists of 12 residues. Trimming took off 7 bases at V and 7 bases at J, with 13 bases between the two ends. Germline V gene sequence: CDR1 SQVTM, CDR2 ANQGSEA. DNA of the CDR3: TGCAGCGCCGGACCCGGGGGCGGGGAGCTGTTTTTT. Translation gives CSAGPGGGELFF.

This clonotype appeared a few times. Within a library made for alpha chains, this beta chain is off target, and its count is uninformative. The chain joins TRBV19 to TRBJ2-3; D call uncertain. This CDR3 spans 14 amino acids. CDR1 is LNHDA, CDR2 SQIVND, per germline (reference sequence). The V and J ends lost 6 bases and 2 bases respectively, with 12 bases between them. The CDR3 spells CASRNPGDTDTQYF. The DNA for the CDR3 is TGTGCCAGTAGAAACCCAGGAGACACAGATACGCAGTATTTT.

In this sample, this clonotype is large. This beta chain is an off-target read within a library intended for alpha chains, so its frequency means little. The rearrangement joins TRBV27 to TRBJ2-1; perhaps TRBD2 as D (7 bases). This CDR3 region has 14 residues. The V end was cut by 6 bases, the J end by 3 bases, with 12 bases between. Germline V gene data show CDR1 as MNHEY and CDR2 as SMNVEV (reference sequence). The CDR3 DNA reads TGTGCCAGCAGCGAGGGGGGGGTCTACAATGAGCAGTTCTTC. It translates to CASSEGGVYNEQFF.

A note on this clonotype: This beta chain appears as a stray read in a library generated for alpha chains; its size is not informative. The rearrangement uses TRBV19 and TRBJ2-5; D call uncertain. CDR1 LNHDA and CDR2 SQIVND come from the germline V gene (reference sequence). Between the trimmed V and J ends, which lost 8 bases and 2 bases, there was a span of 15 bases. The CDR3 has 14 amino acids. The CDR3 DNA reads TGTGCCAGTCGGACCGACCCTCTACAAGAGACCCAGTACTTC. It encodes CASRTDPLQETQYF. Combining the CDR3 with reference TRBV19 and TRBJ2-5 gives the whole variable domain DGGITQSPKYLFRKEGQNVTLSCEQNLNHDAMYWYRQDPGQGLRLIYYSQIVNDFQKGDIAEGYSVSREKKESFPLTVTSAQKNPTAFYLCASRTDPLQETQYFGPGTRLLVL.

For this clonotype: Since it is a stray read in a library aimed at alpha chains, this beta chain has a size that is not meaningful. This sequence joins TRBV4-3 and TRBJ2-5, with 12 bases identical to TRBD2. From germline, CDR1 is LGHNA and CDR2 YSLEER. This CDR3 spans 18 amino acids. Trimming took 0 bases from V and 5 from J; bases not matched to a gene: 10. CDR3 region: CASSQEMTSGGDGETQYF. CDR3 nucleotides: TGCGCCAGCAGCCAAGAGATGACTAGCGGGGGAGACGGGGAGACCCAGTACTTC.